A selection of T cell receptor beta chains follows, all from one sample in a study of cytomegalovirus exposure and HLA in healthy donors. Assay used: immunoSEQ multiplex PCR; TCRdb lists only in-frame clones, some missing. The sample gives about 160,000 clones, roughly four fifths of which show up once; roughly 3% is in the top ten. Source material: PBMCs. These receptors were taken from a woman aged 40 to 50 in good health and CMV-seronegative. CDR3s include the opening cysteine and the closing phenylalanine or tryptophan. D genes are given only for firm matches. Clone size, where shown, is once, few, many, or a class for clones that have expanded.

D	V	size	J	DNA	CDR3
.	TRBV4-1	once	TRBJ1-5	TGCGCCAGCAGCCAAGGACTTAGCAATCAGCCCCAGCATTTT	CASSQGLSNQPQHF
.	TRBV18	.	TRBJ1-1	TGTGCCAGCTCACCACCGGGGTCGAGGAGGACTGAAGCTTTCTTT	CASSPPGSRRTEAFF
.	TRBV7-9	.	TRBJ1-1	TGTGCCAGCAGCTTCACAGGGAGTACTGAAGCTTTCTTT	CASSFTGSTEAFF
.	TRBV7-8	medium-sized	TRBJ2-5	TGTGCCAGCAGCTCAGTACAGGTTTATCAAGAGACCCAGTACTTC	CASSSVQVYQETQYF
TRBD1	TRBV25-1	.	TRBJ2-5	TGTGCCAGCAGTGAATATAAGGTGGGCAGGGGGCAGGAAGAGACCCAGTACTTC	CASSEYKVGRGQEETQYF
.	TRBV28	.	TRBJ1-5	TGTGCCAGCAGTTTATTAATCCGACAGGACTTCAGCAATCAGCCCCAGCATTTT	CASSLLIRQDFSNQPQHF
TRBD1	TRBV4-1	.	TRBJ1-3	TGCGCCAGCAGCGGCAGGGGGTCTGGAAACACCATATATTTT	CASSGRGSGNTIYF
.	TRBV19	.	TRBJ1-6	TGTGCCAGTAGGCACAGGGATAATAATTCACCCCTCCACTTT	CASRHRDNNSPLHF
.	TRBV6-6	.	TRBJ2-7	TGTGCCAGCAGTTACGACAGATACGAGCAGTACTTC	CASSYDRYEQYF
.	TRBV6-5	.	TRBJ1-1	TGTGCCAGCAGTTACTCTTGGGGGCGAGTTACTGAAGCTTTCTTT	CASSYSWGRVTEAFF
.	TRBV5-1	.	TRBJ1-2	TGCGCCAGCAGCTTGAGGGGTCAGGGCGTCTATGGCTACACCTTC	CASSLRGQGVYGYTF
.	TRBV18	.	TRBJ2-5	TGTGCCAGCTCAGCGCTGGGGCGGCGAGAGACCCAGTACTTC	CASSALGRRETQYF
.	TRBV7-2	few	TRBJ1-6	TGTGCCAGCAGAGGACAGAGAAATTCACCCCTCCACTTT	CASRGQRNSPLHF
TRBD2	TRBV12-5	.	TRBJ2-1	TGTGCTAGTGGTTTAGGGCTAGCGGGGGGCGTACCGGAGGAGCAGTTCTTC	CASGLGLAGGVPEEQFF
TRBD1	TRBV10-3	.	TRBJ2-1	TGTGCCATCAGTGCAGGGGGTGATGAGCAGTTCTTC	CAISAGGDEQFF
.	TRBV2	.	TRBJ2-5	TGTGCCAGCAGACCCGACAGGTCTCAAGAGATCCAGTACTTC	CASRPDRSQEIQYF